This TCR beta chain was observed in a study of blood T cell repertoires in COVID-19. Study information: Acute and convalescent COVID-19 specimens originated in the United States, Italy and Spain. T cells, B-cell-depleted T cells, or PBMCs provided the cDNA or gDNA that served as material.

Methods used by the authors: Reference gene primer amplification in the assay estimated nucleated cell counts. Using immunoSEQ multiplex PCR, the repertoire was profiled, and TCRdb retains in-frame clones only, with some absent. V, J and clone size were drawn from that table, and D and trimming were deduced from the DNA. This table has 200,000 to 300,000 clones, around 86% appearing once. Germline V gene data show CDR1 as SGDLS and CDR2 as YYNGEE. V lost 4 bases, J lost 3 bases, and 8 bases stayed unmatched. The CDR3 extends over 16 amino acids. The sequencing input was peripheral blood. This clonotype was obtained from a man aged 25 to 40 who had recovered from COVID-19. The chain is built from TRBV9 and TRBJ2-3; 10 positions agree with TRBD2. CDR3 sequence reads: CASSPRTSGTTDTQYF. CDR3 DNA: TGTGCCAGCAGCCCCCGGACTAGCGGAACGACAGATACGCAGTATTTT.